This T cell receptor beta chain emerged from a study of shared clonotypes between healthy human individuals. Samples underwent the assay at deep level. The authors loaded roughly 180 ng DNA, tens of thousands of T cell genomes, into sorted-subset replicate PCRs. Sequenced by immunoSEQ multiplex PCR; TCRdb stores in-frame clones only, minus some. The sample carries approximately 330,000 clones, around 70% recorded once. CDR3 length: 13 residues. V lost 5 bases and J lost 3; bases outside the gene matches: 3. Looked up from germline, CDR1 is MDHEN and CDR2 is SYDVKM. Study-wide results and limits: Memory subsets had estimated richness that was generally smaller than that of naive subsets.

Notes on this clone: Its antigen remains unidentified. At the DNA level, this CDR3 is encoded by other sequences in the same sample as well.

This rearrangement joins TRBV28 to TRBJ2-7, with 8 bases lining up with TRBD1. The TCR originated in a man aged 25 to 45 in good health. The sequenced sample consisted of memory CD4+ T cells sorted from blood. Subset indicated: CD45RA-negative fraction. CDR3 DNA sequence: TGTGCCAGCAGTAGCACAGGGGGCTACGAGCAGTACTTC. It is translated as CASSSTGGYEQYF.